This T cell receptor (beta chain) appears in the sequencing data of a study of cytotoxic CD8 clonotypes in ibrutinib-treated CLL. As for the study in general: It was after a median about 12 months of treatment, range 6 to 36, that response samples were taken.

Germline loops: CDR1 SQVTM, CDR2 ANQGSEA. The CDR3 is 12 amino acids. Trimming cost V 6 bases and J 4 bases, with 12 bases left between them. Some clones are missing from TCRdb's copy, which holds only in-frame ones; the method was immunoSEQ multiplex PCR. The sample gives roughly 250,000 clones, roughly 74% of which show up once; 15% is in the top ten. The receptor was derived from a human donor with chronic lymphocytic leukemia. The rearrangement uses TRBV29-1 and TRBJ1-2, with D possibly TRBD1 on 6 matching bases. The sequenced sample was PBMCs, obtained after 24 months of ibrutinib treatment. CDR3 coding DNA: TGCAGCGTCTTGTCCAGGGGCTATGGCTACACCTTC. This gives the protein CSVLSRGYGYTF.